Shown below are 10 T cell receptor beta chains from a single sample sequenced in a study of T cell responses to AZD1222 COVID-19 vaccine (dated by TCRdb to the early 2020s). The method was the immunoSEQ multiplex PCR assay. Imported from immuneACCESS, the table was reduced by TCRdb to in-frame sequences with V and J called. These copies leave out some clones; in studies compared against another copy, an unresolved V gene accounts for under half, and the cause of the remainder is not known. The sample has around 90,000 clones on record, nearly 90% of them singletons. Of the sample, roughly 13% is held by the ten largest clones. In light of the paper, this sample's time point label describes: baseline before first vaccination. The sequencing used peripheral blood, collected on day 0 of AZD1222 vaccination. These receptor sequences come from an adult in good health.

The chain employs TRBV6-5 and TRBJ1-6, with D possibly TRBD1 on 5 matching bases. Germline CDR1 is MNHEY and CDR2 is SVGAGI. V gave up 7 bases and J gave up 7 bases, with 8 bases separating them. The CDR3 length is 12 residues. In DNA form, the CDR3 reads TGTGCCAGCACAAAGGGGAATTCACCCCTCCACTTT. It codes for CASTKGNSPLHF.

The V gene is TRBV19, the J gene TRBJ2-3, with a possible D match to TRBD2 (7 bases). CDR3 size: 16 residues. V was trimmed by 5 bases and J by 0 bases, leaving 15 bases between them. Germline values: CDR1 LNHDA, CDR2 SQIVND (reference sequence). The CDR3 loop is CASSAGRGGSTDTQYF. The CDR3 nucleotides read TGTGCCAGTAGTGCCGGAAGGGGGGGCAGCACAGATACGCAGTATTTT.

CDR3 in DNA: TGTGCCAGCTCACCCCAGGGGGACGAGCAGTACTTC. Residues: CASSPQGDEQYF. This chain joins TRBV18 and TRBJ2-7; 7 nucleotides agree with TRBD1. Germline loops: CDR1 KGHSH, CDR2 LQKENI. J lost 5 bases, V lost 3 bases, and 1 base had no gene match. The CDR3 is made up of 12 amino acids.

V usage is TRBV24-1 and J usage is TRBJ1-4; 12 bases fit TRBD1. After removal of 5 bases from V and 8 bases from J, the junction contained 11 bases not matched to a gene. The CDR3 loop spans 17 amino acids. CDR1 and CDR2 from the germline V gene are KGHDR and SFDVKD. CDR3 nucleotides: TGTGCCACCAGTGTGAGGGGACAGGGGGCGCCCCGAGAAAAACTGTTTTTT. This codes for CATSVRGQGAPREKLFF.

This clone was counted once. This chain connects TRBV11-2 to TRBJ2-4, with 10 bases aligning to TRBD2. With 4 bases clipped from V and 9 bases from J, the junction kept 3 bases outside the gene matches. The V gene's germline CDR1 is SGHAT and CDR2 FQNNGV. This CDR3 region has 13 residues. The CDR3 loop reads CASSSERGGIQYF. The CDR3, as DNA: TGTGCCAGCAGCTCTGAGCGGGGGGGCATTCAGTACTTC.

J is TRBJ1-2 and V is TRBV5-1; 9 positions agree with TRBD1. Germline loops: CDR1 SGHRS, CDR2 YFSETQ. The CDR3 consists of 16 residues. Unmatched junction bases numbered 11, after V lost 0 bases and J lost 8 bases. In DNA, the CDR3 is TGCGCCAGCAGCTTGGTGACAGGGGGAGGAGGGATCGGCTACACCTTC. It is translated as CASSLVTGGGGIGYTF.

This chain connects TRBV5-6 to TRBJ1-5; a weak D match, TRBD1 (5 bases). V was pared by 4 bases and J by 7 bases, with 21 bases between. Germline V CDR1 and CDR2: SGHDT, YYEEEE. This CDR3 is 16 amino acids long. CDR3: CASSRRGRGSGQPQHF. The CDR3 DNA follows: TGTGCCAGCAGCCGAAGGGGACGGGGATCAGGGCAGCCCCAGCATTTT.

The chain has TRBV5-1 and TRBJ2-7, with D perhaps assigned TRBD1 or TRBD2 (6 bases each). The CDR3 consists of 17 residues. The germline CDR1 and CDR2 sequences are SGHRS and YFSETQ. The V end lost 4 bases, the J end lost 2 bases, and 22 bases lay between the germline ends. Here the CDR3 reads CASSTTPTRGLAYEQYF. The CDR3 DNA follows: TGCGCCAGCAGCACCACTCCGACACGGGGGCTAGCCTACGAGCAGTACTTC.

The V and J genes are TRBV20-1 and TRBJ2-5; D is tentatively TRBD1 or TRBD2 (6 bases each). The germline V gene encodes CDR1 DFQATT and CDR2 SNEGSKA (reference sequence). Trimming left V 3 bases short and J 5 bases short, with 13 bases between. This CDR3 has 13 residues. The CDR3 is CSASVRGRETQYF. The CDR3 DNA sequence: TGCAGTGCTAGTGTTCGGGGGCGCGAGACCCAGTACTTC.

The chain uses TRBV6-5 and TRBJ2-3; weak D call: TRBD2 (6 bases). V was cut by 6 bases and J by 2 bases, with 12 bases left in between. Per the germline V gene, CDR1 is MNHEY and CDR2 is SVGAGI. The CDR3 is made up of 14 amino acids. The DNA for the CDR3 is TGTGCCAGCAGAACTAGCCTAACCACAGATACGCAGTATTTT. It encodes CASRTSLTTDTQYF.